The clone carrying this T cell receptor beta chain has just one count. Trimming shortened V by 9 bases and J by 5 bases, and 6 bases separated the two germline ends. The CDR3 is made up of 10 amino acids. This sample is drawn from a study of blood T cell repertoires in COVID-19. Study details: The United States, Italy and Spain were the sources of the acute and convalescent COVID-19 samples. Nucleic acid was either cDNA or gDNA, and it came from T cells, B-cell-depleted T cells, or PBMCs.

The protocol was immunoSEQ multiplex PCR, while the TCRdb copy is restricted to in-frame clones and leaves out a portion. Found here are about 74,000 clones, approximately 84% of them singletons; the top ten hold 8.5% to 10%. This chain links TRBV12-3 or TRBV12-4 with TRBJ2-3, with D unclear. The sequence was collected from a man aged 45 to 65 with active COVID-19. Sequenced input: peripheral blood. The CDR3 DNA reads as TGTGCCAGTTCGAGAGATACGCAGTATTTT. Translation: CASSRDTQYF.